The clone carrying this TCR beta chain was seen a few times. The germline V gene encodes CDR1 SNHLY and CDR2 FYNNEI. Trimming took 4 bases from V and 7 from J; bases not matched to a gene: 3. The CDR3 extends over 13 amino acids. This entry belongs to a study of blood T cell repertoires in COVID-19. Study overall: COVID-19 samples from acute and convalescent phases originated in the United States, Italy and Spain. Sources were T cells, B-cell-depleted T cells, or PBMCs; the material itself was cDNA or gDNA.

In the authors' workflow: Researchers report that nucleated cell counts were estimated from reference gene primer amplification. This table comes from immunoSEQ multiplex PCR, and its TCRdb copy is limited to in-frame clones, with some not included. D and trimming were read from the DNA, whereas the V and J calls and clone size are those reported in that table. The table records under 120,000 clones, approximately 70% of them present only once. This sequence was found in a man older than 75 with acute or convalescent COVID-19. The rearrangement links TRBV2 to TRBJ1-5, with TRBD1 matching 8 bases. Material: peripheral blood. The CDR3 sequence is CASSGAGGQPQHF. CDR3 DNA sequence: TGTGCCAGCAGTGGAGCAGGGGGCCAGCCCCAGCATTTT.